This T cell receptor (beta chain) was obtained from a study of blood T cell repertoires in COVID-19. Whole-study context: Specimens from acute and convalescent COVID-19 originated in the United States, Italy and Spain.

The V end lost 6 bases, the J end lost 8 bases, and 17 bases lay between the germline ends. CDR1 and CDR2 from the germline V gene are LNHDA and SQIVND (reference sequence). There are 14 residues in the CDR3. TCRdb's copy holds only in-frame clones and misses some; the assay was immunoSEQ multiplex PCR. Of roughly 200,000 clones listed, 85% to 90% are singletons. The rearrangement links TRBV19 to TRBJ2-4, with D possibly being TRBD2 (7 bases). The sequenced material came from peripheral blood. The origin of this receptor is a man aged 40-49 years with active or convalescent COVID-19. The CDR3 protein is CASSLGGGAYIQYF. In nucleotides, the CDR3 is TGTGCCAGTAGCTTGGGGGGGGGCGCGTACATTCAGTACTTC.